This T cell receptor beta chain was obtained from a study of blood T cell repertoires in COVID-19. In the study overall: Sources were T cells, B-cell-depleted T cells, or PBMCs; the material itself was cDNA or gDNA.

The ends lost 4 bases at V and 2 bases at J; junction bases unmatched: 4. The germline CDR1 and CDR2 sequences are LNHDA and SQIVND (reference sequence). CDR3 length equals 15 residues. In the original processing: Amplified reference gene primers provided the basis for estimating nucleated cell counts. Libraries were prepared by immunoSEQ multiplex PCR; TCRdb keeps only in-frame clonotypes and omits some of them. V and J calls plus clone size are reproduced from that table; the DNA served to infer D and trimming. The data contain around 200,000 clones, about 90% of them singletons. Grouping used clinical history reported by participants in a survey and questionnaire. Recovery meant two consecutive negative NP/OP PCR tests, professional clearance, or resolved symptoms.

The chain links TRBV19 to TRBJ1-5, with 8 bases that match TRBD1. The receptor was isolated from a man between 25 and 39 years old who had recovered from COVID-19. Sequenced material: PBMCs or T cells enriched from blood (not recorded which). DNA of the CDR3: TGTGCCAGTAGTACAGGGGGCGTTGGCAATCAGCCCCAGCATTTT. It specifies CASSTGGVGNQPQHF.